The clone carrying this T cell receptor (beta chain) was seen many times. The data derive from a study of T cells in Graves' hyperthyroidism and ophthalmopathy. The study left out patients who had uncontrolled infection, other autoimmune disease, pregnancy or lactation. Clinical symptoms, serum thyroxine and TRAb, thyroid ultrasound and orbital computed tomography were used for the diagnoses. Authors of the study amplified TCR beta CDR3 regions from RNA transcripts. The HTBI primer set drove a first-round RT-PCR of the TCR CDR3. In TCRdb, the multiplex PCR reads were re-called with MiXCR into one record per CDR3 protein. Of over 300,000 distinct CDR3 sequences detected, approximately 13% appear once; the ten largest clones hold 30% to 35%. The CDR3 totals 15 residues. Germline CDR1 is SGHTA and CDR2 is FQGNSA. V lost 7 bases to trimming and J lost 0 bases; unmatched junction nucleotides: 8.

V gene TRBV7-2 combines with J gene TRBJ2-5; 7 bases match TRBD1. The receptor's source is a woman in her 40s with Graves' ophthalmopathy. Sequencing was done on a sample of blood. The CDR3 sequence is CASTRGGQYQETQYF. The CDR3 DNA sequence: TGTGCCAGCACTCGAGGGGGACAGTACCAAGAGACCCAGTACTTC.